The T cell receptor (beta chain) under discussion was sequenced for a study of PD-L1 blockade in urothelial cancer. Study-wide background: Anywhere from 0 to 3 prior chemotherapy regimens had been received by patients. Findings of the study overall: Increased tumor-infiltrating T lymphocytes were recorded in patients with durable benefit.

CDR1 MDHEN and CDR2 SYDVKM come from the germline V gene. This CDR3 has 14 residues. V lost 1 base and J lost 6, with 11 bases in between. Repertoires were generated with immunoSEQ multiplex PCR, while TCRdb's copy carries only in-frame clones and drops some. The sample has about 420 clones; about 40% are singletons. To note about this clone: Its antigen remains unknown.

V usage is TRBV28 and J usage is TRBJ2-3, with no clear D. This specimen was tumor tissue, taken before atezolizumab (anti-PD-L1) treatment. This TCR derives from a man between 65 and 85 years old with urothelial cancer. DNA for the CDR3: TGTGCCAGCAGTTTATTAGGGCCCACGGATACGCAGTATTTT. It is translated as CASSLLGPTDTQYF.